These 13 T cell receptor beta chains were all obtained from the same sample, sequenced in a study of T cells in Graves' hyperthyroidism and ophthalmopathy. The investigators amplified TCR beta CDR3 regions from RNA transcripts. First-round RT-PCR targeting the TCR CDR3 was performed with the HTBI primer set. TCRdb reprocessed the multiplex PCR reads with MiXCR, giving one entry per CDR3 protein. The table shows more than 350,000 distinct CDR3 sequences, with more than 14% occurring only once. Sequencing used blood. The origin of the receptors is a woman aged 25 to 39 with Graves' ophthalmopathy.

Many counts were recorded for this clonotype. This chain uses TRBV2 with TRBJ1-6; D may be TRBD1 (5 bases). The V end was cut by 0 bases, the J end by 7 bases, with 10 bases between. CDR1 and CDR2 (germline): SNHLY, FYNNEI. The CDR3 extends over 15 amino acids. The CDR3 spells CASSEAWQGNSPLHF. The CDR3 coding sequence is TGTGCCAGCAGTGAAGCATGGCAGGGCAATTCACCCCTCCACTTT.

In this sample, this clonotype turned up a few times. The chain employs TRBV7-3 and TRBJ2-3; 9 bases map to TRBD1. There are 18 residues in the CDR3. CDR1 and CDR2 from the germline V gene are SGHTA and FQGTGA. J was trimmed by 0 bases and V by 5 bases; bases with no gene match: 12. CDR3: CASSPAPWDRESTDTQYF. The CDR3 DNA follows: TGTGCCAGCAGCCCCGCCCCCTGGGACAGGGAAAGCACAGATACGCAGTATTTT.

This clonotype was seen ten or more times. The gene calls are TRBV5-1 and TRBJ2-3; 9 bases map to TRBD2. V lost 5 bases and J lost 4; bases outside the gene matches: 5. Germline V gene sequence: CDR1 SGHRS, CDR2 YFSETQ. The CDR3 loop spans 14 amino acids. The CDR3 DNA sequence: TGCGCCAGCAGTTGGCGGGGGGGCCCAGATACGCAGTATTTT. This codes for CASSWRGGPDTQYF.

This clonotype was recorded at least ten times. The chain joins TRBV30 to TRBJ2-7, with 7 bases that match TRBD1. CDR3 length: 14 residues. V dropped 4 bases and J dropped 6; count of bases not matched to a gene: 12. Germline V CDR1 and CDR2: GTSNPN, SVGIG (reference sequence). The CDR3 region is CAWTPRGQVVEQYF. The CDR3, as DNA: TGTGCCTGGACCCCGCGAGGACAGGTAGTCGAGCAGTACTTC.

This clonotype was detected only a few times. The J gene is TRBJ1-1, the V gene TRBV4-1, with no clear D. Per the germline V gene, CDR1 is MGHRA and CDR2 is YSYEKL. V was clipped by 1 base and J by 4 bases, with 7 bases between them. CDR3 length: 13 amino acids. The CDR3 reads CASSQAVGTEAFF. The DNA of the CDR3 is TGCGCCAGCAGCCAAGCGGTCGGCACTGAAGCTTTCTTT.

This clonotype was seen many times. This rearrangement joins TRBV20-1 to TRBJ2-7; 8 nucleotides align to TRBD1. This CDR3 has 15 residues. Germline-derived CDR1 and CDR2 are DFQATT and SNEGSKA (reference sequence). The J segment lost 5 bases and the V segment lost 3 bases, leaving 12 bases of the junction unmatched. The CDR3 bases are TGCAGTGCTAGGATCGCCGGGACAGGCGGCCACGAGCAGTACTTC. Translated: CSARIAGTGGHEQYF.

There are many counts of this clonotype. CDR3: CASSLFGRGGRNEQFF. The CDR3 nucleotides read TGTGCCAGCAGTTTATTTGGGCGGGGGGGTCGGAATGAGCAGTTCTTC. V gene TRBV28 combines with J gene TRBJ2-1; 9 bases are shared with TRBD2. The CDR3 extends over 16 amino acids. V was clipped by 1 base and J by 7 bases; unmatched bases: 8. Germline CDR1 is MDHEN and CDR2 is SYDVKM.

This clonotype has a handful of counts. V is TRBV4-1 and J is TRBJ2-4; D unresolved. V dropped 0 bases and J dropped 5 bases, with 20 bases sitting between them. The CDR3 is 18 residues long. Germline values: CDR1 MGHRA, CDR2 YSYEKL. This CDR3 is CASSQDVRMFSEENIQYF. The DNA of the CDR3 is TGCGCCAGCAGCCAAGATGTGAGGATGTTCTCTGAGGAAAACATTCAGTACTTC.

The sample holds many counts of this clonotype. V gene TRBV14 combines with J gene TRBJ2-1; D possibly corresponds to TRBD2 (6 bases). Germline CDR1 SGHDN, CDR2 FVKESK. This CDR3 region has 17 residues. Trimming shortened V by 0 bases and J by 7 bases, and 19 bases separated the two germline ends. The chain's CDR3 is CASSQDIPAGLENEQFF. CDR3 coding DNA: TGTGCCAGCAGCCAAGATATACCAGCGGGTTTAGAAAATGAGCAGTTCTTC.

Many counts were recorded for this clonotype. This chain connects TRBV7-2 to TRBJ2-5; D not certain. The CDR3 extends over 13 amino acids. Trimming took 7 bases from V and 2 from J, leaving 11 bases between them. From germline, CDR1 is SGHTA and CDR2 FQGNSA. Written as DNA, the CDR3 is TGTGCCAGCAAAGTGGTGATTCAAGAGACCCAGTACTTC. Its protein product is CASKVVIQETQYF.

This clonotype was recorded at least ten times. The chain recombines TRBV6-5 with TRBJ1-4, with D possibly matching TRBD1 (6 bases). Germline V gives CDR1 MNHEY, CDR2 SVGAGI. The CDR3 covers 17 residues. V shed 2 bases and J shed 2 bases, with 15 bases lying between them. The CDR3 nucleotides read TGTGCCAGCAGTTACGGCAACCCGGGGGCGACTAATGAAAAACTGTTTTTT. This gives the protein CASSYGNPGATNEKLFF.

This clonotype was detected ten times or more. The chain has TRBV29-1 and TRBJ2-7; D may be TRBD1 (6 bases). Deletions cut 6 bases from V and 2 bases from J, with 14 bases between. Germline V gene lookup returns CDR1 SQVTM and CDR2 ANQGSEA. This CDR3 has 13 residues. CDR3 residues: CSVLLTGTYEQYF. In DNA, the CDR3 is TGCAGCGTCCTCCTAACAGGGACCTACGAGCAGTACTTC.

This clonotype has only a few counts. Germline and junction disagree at one end, which may indicate a read error. The rearrangement links TRBV19 to TRBJ1-4; no clear D. CDR3 length: 15 amino acids. The V gene's germline CDR1 is LNHDA and CDR2 SQIVND (reference sequence). In DNA form, the CDR3 reads TGTGCCAGTAGTGTAGACAAATCCGCGGGGGAAAAACTGTTTTTT. It is translated as CASSVDKSAGEKLFF. Variable domain in full (rest from reference TRBV19 and TRBJ1-4): DGGITQSPKYLFRKEGQNVTLSCEQNLNHDAMYWYRQDPGQGLRLIYYSQIVNDFQKGDIAEGYSVSREKKESFPLTVTSAQKNPTAFYLCASSVDKSAGEKLFFGSGTQLSVL.